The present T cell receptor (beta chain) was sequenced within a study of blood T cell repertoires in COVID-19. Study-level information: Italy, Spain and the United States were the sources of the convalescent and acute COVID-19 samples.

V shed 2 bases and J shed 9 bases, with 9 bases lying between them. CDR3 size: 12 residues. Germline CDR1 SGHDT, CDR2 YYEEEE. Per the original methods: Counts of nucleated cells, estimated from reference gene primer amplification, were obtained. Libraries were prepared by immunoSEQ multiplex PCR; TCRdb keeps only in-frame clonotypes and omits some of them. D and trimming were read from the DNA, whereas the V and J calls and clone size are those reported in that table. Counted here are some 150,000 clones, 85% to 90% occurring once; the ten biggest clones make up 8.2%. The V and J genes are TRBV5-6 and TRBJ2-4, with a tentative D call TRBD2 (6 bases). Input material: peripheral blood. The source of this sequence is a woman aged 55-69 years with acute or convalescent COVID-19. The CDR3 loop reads CASSLGSGIQYF. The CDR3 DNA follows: TGTGCCAGCAGCTTAGGTAGCGGCATTCAGTACTTC.